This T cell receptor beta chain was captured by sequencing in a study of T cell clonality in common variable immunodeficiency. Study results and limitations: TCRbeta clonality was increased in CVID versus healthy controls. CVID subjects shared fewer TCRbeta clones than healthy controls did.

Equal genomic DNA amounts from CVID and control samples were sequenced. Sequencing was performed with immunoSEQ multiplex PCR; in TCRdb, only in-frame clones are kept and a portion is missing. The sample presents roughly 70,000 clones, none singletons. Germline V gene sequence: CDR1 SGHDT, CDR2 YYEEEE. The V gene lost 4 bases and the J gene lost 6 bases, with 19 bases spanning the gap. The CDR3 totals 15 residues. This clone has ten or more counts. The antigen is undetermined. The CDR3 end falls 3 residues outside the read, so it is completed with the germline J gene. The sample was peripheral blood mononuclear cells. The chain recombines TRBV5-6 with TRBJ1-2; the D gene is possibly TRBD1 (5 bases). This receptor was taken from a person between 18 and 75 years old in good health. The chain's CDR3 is CASSQITGLGDGYTF. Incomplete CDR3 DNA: TGTGCCAGCAGCCAAATCACGGGACTCGGAGATGGC.